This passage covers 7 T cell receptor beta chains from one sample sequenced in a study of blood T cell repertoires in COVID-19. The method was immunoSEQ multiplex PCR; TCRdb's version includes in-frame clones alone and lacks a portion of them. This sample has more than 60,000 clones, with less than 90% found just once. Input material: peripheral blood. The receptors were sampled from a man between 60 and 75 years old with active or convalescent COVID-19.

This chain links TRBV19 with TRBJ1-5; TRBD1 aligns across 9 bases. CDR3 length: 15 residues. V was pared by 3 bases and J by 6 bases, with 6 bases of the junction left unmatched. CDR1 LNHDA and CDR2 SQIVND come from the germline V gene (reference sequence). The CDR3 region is CASSIDRGIGQPQHF. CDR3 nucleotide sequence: TGTGCCAGTAGTATCGACAGGGGGATAGGTCAGCCCCAGCATTTT.

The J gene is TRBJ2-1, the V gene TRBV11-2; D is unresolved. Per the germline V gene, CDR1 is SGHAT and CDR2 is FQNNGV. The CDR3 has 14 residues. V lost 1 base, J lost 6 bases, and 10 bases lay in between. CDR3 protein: CASSLGQNFNEQFF. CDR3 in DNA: TGTGCCAGCAGCTTAGGTCAGAATTTCAATGAGCAGTTCTTC.

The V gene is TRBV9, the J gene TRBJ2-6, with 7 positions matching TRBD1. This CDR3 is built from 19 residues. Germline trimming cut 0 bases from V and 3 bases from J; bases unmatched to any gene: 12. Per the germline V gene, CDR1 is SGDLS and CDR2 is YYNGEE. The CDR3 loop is CASSVGVGQAAGGANVLTF. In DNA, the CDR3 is TGTGCCAGCAGCGTAGGGGTCGGACAGGCCGCTGGTGGGGCCAACGTCCTGACTTTC.

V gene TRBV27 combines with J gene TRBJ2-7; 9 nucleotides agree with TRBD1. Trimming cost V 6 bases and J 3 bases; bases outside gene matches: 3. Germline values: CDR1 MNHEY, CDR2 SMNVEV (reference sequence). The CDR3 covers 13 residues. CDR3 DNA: TGTGCCAGCAGGGACAGGGGCTTCTACGAGCAGTACTTC. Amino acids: CASRDRGFYEQYF.

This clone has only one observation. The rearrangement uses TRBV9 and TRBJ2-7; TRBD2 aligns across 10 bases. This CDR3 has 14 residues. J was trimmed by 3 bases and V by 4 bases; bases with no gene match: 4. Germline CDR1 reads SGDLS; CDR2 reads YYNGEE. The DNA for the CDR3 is TGTGCCAGCAGCTCCGCTAGCGGGGGCTACGAGCAGTACTTC. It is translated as CASSSASGGYEQYF.

CDR3 DNA sequence: TGTGCCAGCAGTCGGACAGGGGGCGCGGCTAATGAAAAACTGTTTTTT. Residues: CASSRTGGAANEKLFF. The V call is TRBV2, the J call TRBJ1-4, with 11 bases identical to TRBD1. This CDR3 is built from 16 residues. In germline, CDR1 is SNHLY, CDR2 FYNNEI. V dropped 5 bases and J dropped 3; count of bases not matched to a gene: 5.

DNA for the CDR3: TGTGCCAGTACCCCGAACAGCGGAAACACCATATATTTT. It encodes CASTPNSGNTIYF. The rearrangement links TRBV19 to TRBJ1-3; D gene ambiguous. Trimming shortened V by 7 bases and J by 4 bases, and 11 bases separated the two germline ends. The CDR3 length is 13 residues. The germline V gene encodes CDR1 LNHDA and CDR2 SQIVND (reference sequence).